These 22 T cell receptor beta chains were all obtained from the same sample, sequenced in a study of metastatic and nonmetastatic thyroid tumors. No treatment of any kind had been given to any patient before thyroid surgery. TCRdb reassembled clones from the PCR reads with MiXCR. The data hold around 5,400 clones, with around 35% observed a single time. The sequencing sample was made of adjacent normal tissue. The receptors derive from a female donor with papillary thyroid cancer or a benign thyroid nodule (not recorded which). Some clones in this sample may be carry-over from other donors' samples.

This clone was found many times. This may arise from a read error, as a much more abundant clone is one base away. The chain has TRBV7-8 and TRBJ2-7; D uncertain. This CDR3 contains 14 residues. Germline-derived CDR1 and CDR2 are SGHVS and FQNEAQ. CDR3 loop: CASSLVEGVYEQHF. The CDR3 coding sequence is TGTGCCAGCAGCTTAGTCGAAGGAGTCTACGAGCAGCACTTC. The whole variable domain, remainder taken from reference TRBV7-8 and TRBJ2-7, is GAGVSQSPRYKVAKRGQDVALRCDPISGHVSLFWYQQALGQGPEFLTYFQNEAQLDKSGLPSDRFFAERPEGSVSTLKIQRTQQEDSAVYLCASSLVEGVYEQHFGPGTRLTVT.

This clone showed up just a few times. Here the CDR3 reads CASSPTKLFF. DNA of the CDR3: TGTGCCAGTTCACCCACAAAACTGTTTTTT. V and J are TRBV6-5 and TRBJ1-4; D unclear. CDR3 length equals 10 residues. CDR1 and CDR2 (germline): MNHEY, SVGAGI. V lost 9 bases to trimming and J lost 10 bases, with 9 bases between them.

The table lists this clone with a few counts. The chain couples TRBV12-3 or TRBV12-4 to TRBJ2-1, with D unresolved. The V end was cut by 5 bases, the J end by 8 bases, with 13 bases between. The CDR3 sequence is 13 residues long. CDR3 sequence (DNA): TGTGCCAGCAGTATTGGGCCGACGGATGAGCAGTTCTTC. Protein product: CASSIGPTDEQFF.

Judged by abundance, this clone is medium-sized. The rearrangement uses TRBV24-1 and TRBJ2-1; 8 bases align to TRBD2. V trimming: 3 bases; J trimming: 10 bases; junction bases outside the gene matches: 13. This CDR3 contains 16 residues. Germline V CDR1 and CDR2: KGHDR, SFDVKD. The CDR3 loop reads CATSDPSGGSRREQFF. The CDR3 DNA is TGTGCCACCAGTGATCCCAGCGGGGGCTCACGCAGAGAGCAGTTCTTC.

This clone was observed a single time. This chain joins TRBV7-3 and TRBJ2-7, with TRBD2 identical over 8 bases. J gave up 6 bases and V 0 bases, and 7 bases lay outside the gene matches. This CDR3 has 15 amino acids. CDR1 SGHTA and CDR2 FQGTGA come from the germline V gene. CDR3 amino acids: CASSLTSGTTGEQYF. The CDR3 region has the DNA TGTGCCAGCAGCTTAACTAGCGGGACAACGGGCGAGCAGTACTTC.

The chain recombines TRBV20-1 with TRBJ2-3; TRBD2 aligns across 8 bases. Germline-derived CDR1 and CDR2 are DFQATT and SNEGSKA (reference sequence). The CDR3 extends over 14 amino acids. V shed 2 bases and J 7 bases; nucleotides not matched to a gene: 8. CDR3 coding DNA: TGCAGTGCTAGATTAGGCGGGGGGTCGAATACGCAGTATTTT. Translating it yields CSARLGGGSNTQYF.

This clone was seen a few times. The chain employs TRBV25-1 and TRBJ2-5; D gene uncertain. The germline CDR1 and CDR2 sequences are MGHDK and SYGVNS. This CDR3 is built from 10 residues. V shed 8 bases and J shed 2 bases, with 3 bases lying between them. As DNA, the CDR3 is TGTGCCAGCGGGCAAGAGACCCAGTACTTC. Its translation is CASGQETQYF.

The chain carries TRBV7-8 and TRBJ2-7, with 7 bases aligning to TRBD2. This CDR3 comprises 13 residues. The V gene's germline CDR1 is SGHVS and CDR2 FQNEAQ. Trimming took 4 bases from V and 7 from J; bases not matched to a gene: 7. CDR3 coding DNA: TGTGCCAGCAGCTCGTCCCCGGGACTAGAGCAGTACTTC. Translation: CASSSSPGLEQYF.

The CDR3 bases are TGCAGTGCTGGTCGGGGAAATGAAAAACTGTTTTTT. It yields the protein CSAGRGNEKLFF. This rearrangement joins TRBV20-1 to TRBJ1-4, with D unclear. The V gene's germline CDR1 is DFQATT and CDR2 SNEGSKA (reference sequence). V was pared by 5 bases and J by 5 bases, with 9 bases between. This CDR3 spans 12 amino acids.

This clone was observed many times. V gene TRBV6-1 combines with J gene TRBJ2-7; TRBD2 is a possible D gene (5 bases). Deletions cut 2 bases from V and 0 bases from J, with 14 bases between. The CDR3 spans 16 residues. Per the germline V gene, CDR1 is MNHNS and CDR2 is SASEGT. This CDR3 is CASSEWTPPSSYEQYF. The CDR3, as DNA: TGTGCCAGCAGTGAATGGACTCCGCCGAGCTCCTACGAGCAGTACTTC.

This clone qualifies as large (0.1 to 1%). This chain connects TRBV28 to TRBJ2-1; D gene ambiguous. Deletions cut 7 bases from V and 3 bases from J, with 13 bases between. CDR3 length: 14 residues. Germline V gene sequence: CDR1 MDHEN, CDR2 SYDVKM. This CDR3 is CASTFSWDYNEQFF. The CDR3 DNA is TGTGCCAGCACTTTCTCGTGGGACTACAATGAGCAGTTCTTC.

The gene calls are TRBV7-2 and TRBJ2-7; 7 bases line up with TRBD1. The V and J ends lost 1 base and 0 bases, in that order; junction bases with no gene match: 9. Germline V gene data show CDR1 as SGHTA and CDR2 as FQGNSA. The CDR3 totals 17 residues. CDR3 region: CASSLGPWGQTSYEQYF. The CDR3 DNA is TGTGCCAGCAGCTTAGGGCCTTGGGGACAGACCTCCTACGAGCAGTACTTC. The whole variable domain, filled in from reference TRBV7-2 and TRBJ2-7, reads GAGVSQSPSNKVTEKGKDVELRCDPISGHTALYWYRQSLGQGLEFLIYFQGNSAPDKSGLPSDRFSAERTGGSVSTLTIQRTQQEDSAVYLCASSLGPWGQTSYEQYFGPGTRLTVT.

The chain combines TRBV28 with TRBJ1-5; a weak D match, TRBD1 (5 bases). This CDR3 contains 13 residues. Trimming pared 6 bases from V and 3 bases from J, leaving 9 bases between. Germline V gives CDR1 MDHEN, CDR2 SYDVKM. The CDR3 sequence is CASRGGFNQPQHF. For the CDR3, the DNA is TGTGCCAGCAGGGGGGGGTTCAATCAGCCCCAGCATTTT.

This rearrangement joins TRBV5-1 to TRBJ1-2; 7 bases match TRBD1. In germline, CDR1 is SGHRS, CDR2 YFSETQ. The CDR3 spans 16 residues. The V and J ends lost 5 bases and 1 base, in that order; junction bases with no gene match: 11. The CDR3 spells CASRAGDRVINYGYTF. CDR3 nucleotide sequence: TGCGCCAGCAGGGCCGGAGACAGGGTAATTAACTATGGCTACACCTTC.

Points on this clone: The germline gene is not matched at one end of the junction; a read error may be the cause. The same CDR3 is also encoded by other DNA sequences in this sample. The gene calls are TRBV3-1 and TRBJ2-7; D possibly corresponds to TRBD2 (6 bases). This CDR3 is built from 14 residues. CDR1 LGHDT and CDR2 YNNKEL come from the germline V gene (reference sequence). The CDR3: CASSLSSGSYEQYF. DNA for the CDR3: TGTGCCAGCAGCCTTAGTAGCGGAAGCTACGAGCAGTATTTC.

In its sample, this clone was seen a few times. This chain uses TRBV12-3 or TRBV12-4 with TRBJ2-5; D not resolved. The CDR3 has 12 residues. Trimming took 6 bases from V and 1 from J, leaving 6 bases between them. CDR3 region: CASSNTQETQYF. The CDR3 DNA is TGTGCCAGCAGCAATACCCAAGAGACCCAGTACTTC.

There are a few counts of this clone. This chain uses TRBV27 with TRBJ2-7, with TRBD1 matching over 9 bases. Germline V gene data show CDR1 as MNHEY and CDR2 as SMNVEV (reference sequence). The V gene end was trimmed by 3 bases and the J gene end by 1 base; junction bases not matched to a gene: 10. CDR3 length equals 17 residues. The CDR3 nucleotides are TGTGCCAGCAGTTTTTCAGGGACAGGGCAAAATTCCTACGAGCAGTACTTC. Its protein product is CASSFSGTGQNSYEQYF.

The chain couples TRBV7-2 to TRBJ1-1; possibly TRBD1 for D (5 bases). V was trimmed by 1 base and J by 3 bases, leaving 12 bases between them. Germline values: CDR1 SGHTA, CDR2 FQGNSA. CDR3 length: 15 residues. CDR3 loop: CASSLGQKLDTEAFF. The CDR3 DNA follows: TGTGCCAGCAGCTTAGGACAGAAGCTGGACACTGAAGCTTTCTTT. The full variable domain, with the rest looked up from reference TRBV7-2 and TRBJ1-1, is GAGVSQSPSNKVTEKGKDVELRCDPISGHTALYWYRQSLGQGLEFLIYFQGNSAPDKSGLPSDRFSAERTGGSVSTLTIQRTQQEDSAVYLCASSLGQKLDTEAFFGQGTRLTVV.

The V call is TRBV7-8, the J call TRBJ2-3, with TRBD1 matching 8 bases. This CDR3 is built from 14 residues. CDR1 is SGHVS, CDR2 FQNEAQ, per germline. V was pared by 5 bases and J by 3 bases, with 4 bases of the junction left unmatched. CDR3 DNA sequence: TGTGCCAGCAGCCGGACAGGGTTTACAGATACGCAGTATTTT. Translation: CASSRTGFTDTQYF.

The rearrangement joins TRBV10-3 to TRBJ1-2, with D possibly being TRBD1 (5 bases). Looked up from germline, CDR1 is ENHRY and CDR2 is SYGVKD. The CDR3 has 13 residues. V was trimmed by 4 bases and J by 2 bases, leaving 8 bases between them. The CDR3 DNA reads TGTGCCATCAGTGGCGACAGCAACTATGGCTACACCTTC. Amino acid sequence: CAISGDSNYGYTF.

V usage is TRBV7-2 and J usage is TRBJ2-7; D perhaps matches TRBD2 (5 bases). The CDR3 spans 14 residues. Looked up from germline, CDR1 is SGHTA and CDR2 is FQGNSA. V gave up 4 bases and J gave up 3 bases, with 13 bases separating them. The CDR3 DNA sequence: TGTGCCAGCAGCTCCCGGACTGGATTCTACGAGCAGTACTTC. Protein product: CASSSRTGFYEQYF.

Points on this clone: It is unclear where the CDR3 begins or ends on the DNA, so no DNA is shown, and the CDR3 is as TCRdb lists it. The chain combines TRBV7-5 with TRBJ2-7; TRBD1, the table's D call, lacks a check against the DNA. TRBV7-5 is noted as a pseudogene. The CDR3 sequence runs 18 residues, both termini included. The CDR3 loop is CISVPAADPGQGTYEQYF.